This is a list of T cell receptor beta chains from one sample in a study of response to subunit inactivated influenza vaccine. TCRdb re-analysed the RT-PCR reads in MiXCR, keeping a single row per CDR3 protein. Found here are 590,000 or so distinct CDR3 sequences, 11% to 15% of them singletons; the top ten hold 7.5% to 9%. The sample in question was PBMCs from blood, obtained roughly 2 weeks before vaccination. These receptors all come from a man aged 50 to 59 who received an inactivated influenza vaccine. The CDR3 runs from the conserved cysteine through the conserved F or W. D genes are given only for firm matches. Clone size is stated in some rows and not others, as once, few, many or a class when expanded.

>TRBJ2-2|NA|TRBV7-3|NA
CASSPRGSGELFF
TGTGCCAGCAGCCCCAGGGGTTCTGGGGAGCTGTTTTTT
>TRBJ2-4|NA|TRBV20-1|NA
CSARDLVNRGDKNIQYF
TGCAGTGCTAGAGATCTTGTAAATCGAGGGGACAAAAACATTCAGTACTTC
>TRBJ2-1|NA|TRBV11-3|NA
CASSLDTVKNEQFF
TGTGCCAGCAGCTTAGATACAGTCAAGAATGAGCAGTTCTTC
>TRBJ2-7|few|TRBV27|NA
CASSFGTAAYEQYF
TGTGCCAGCAGTTTTGGGACGGCAGCCTACGAGCAGTACTTC
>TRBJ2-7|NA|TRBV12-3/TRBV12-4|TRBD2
CASSLGLAGALYEQYF
TGTGCCAGCAGTCTTGGACTAGCGGGGGCTCTATACGAGCAGTACTTC
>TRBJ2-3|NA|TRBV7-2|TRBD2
CASSLVRGGRTDTQYF
TGTGCCAGCAGCTTAGTCCGGGGGGGCCGAACAGATACGCAGTATTTT
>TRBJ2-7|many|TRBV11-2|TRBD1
CASSLVQGASYEQYF
TGTGCCAGCAGCTTAGTCCAGGGGGCGTCCTACGAGCAGTACTTC
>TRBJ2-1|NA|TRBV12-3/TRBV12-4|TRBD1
CASRPPRDRAYNEQFF
TGTGCCAGCAGACCACCCCGGGACAGGGCCTACAATGAGCAGTTCTTC
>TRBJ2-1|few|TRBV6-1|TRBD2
CASSKRLANEQFF
TGTGCCAGCAGCAAAAGACTAGCTAATGAGCAGTTCTTC
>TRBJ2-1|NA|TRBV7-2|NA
CASSLKGGAAEQFF
TGTGCCAGCAGCTTAAAGGGGGGGGCAGCCGAGCAGTTCTTC
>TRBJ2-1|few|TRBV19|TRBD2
CASSIEAGPHNEQFF
TGTGCCAGTAGTATAGAAGCGGGACCACACAATGAGCAGTTCTTC
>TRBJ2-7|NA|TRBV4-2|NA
CASSQEPLLTSYEQYF
TGTGCCAGCAGCCAAGAACCTCTACTAACCTCCTACGAGCAGTACTTC
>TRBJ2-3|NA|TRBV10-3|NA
CAISEQGRRGTDTQYF
TGTGCCATCAGTGAACAGGGTCGGAGGGGCACAGATACGCAGTATTTT
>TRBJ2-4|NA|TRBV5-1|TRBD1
CASSLVMTGGLIAKNIQYF
TGCGCCAGCAGCTTGGTCATGACAGGGGGCTTAATAGCCAAAAACATTCAGTACTTC
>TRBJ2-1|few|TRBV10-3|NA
CAIRREVVNNEQFF
TGTGCCATCAGGCGGGAAGTCGTAAACAATGAGCAGTTCTTC
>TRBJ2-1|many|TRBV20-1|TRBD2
CSARESSGTYNEQFF
TGCAGTGCTAGAGAGTCAAGCGGGACCTACAATGAGCAGTTCTTC
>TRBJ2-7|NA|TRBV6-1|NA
CASSEGGLSGQYF
TGTGCCAGCAGTGAGGGGGGTCTCTCCGGGCAGTACTTC
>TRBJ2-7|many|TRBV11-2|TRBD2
CASSFGGGSYEQYF
TGTGCCAGCAGCTTCGGCGGGGGGAGCTACGAGCAGTACTTC
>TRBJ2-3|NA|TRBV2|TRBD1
CASSVDRGGGDTQYF
TGTGCCAGCAGTGTCGACAGGGGAGGCGGGGATACGCAGTATTTT
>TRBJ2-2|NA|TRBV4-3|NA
CASSHARGTGELFF
TGCGCCAGCAGCCATGCCCGGGGGACCGGGGAGCTGTTTTTT
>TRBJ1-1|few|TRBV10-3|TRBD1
CAISESVTGGNTEAFF
TGTGCCATCAGTGAGTCCGTAACAGGGGGGAACACTGAAGCTTTCTTT
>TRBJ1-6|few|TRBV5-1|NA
CASSLEGGVEYSPLHF
TGCGCCAGCAGCTTGGAAGGGGGAGTGGAATATTCACCCCTCCACTTT
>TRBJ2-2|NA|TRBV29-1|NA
CSAASGTDSGELFF
TGCAGCGCGGCCTCCGGGACGGACTCCGGGGAGCTGTTTTTT
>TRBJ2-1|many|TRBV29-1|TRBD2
CSVEGTSGSYNEQFF
TGCAGCGTTGAGGGGACTAGCGGCTCCTACAATGAGCAGTTCTTC
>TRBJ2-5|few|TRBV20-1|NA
CSARAYSRETQYF
TGCAGTGCTAGAGCGTATTCGCGGGAGACCCAGTACTTC
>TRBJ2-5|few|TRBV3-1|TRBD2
CASSQVRAGGSQETQYF
TGTGCCAGCAGCCAAGTGCGGGCGGGGGGCTCACAAGAGACCCAGTACTTC
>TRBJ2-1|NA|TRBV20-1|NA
CSSEGAGPNEQFF
TGCAGTTCCGAGGGAGCGGGCCCCAATGAGCAGTTCTTC
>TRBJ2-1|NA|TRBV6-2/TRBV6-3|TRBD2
CASSYLGLAGVNEQFF
TGTGCCAGCAGTTACCTAGGACTAGCGGGAGTTAATGAGCAGTTCTTC
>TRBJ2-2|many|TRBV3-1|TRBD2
CASSHLRTSGRGTTGELFF
TGTGCCAGCAGCCATCTCCGGACTAGCGGGAGGGGAACGACCGGGGAGCTGTTTTTT
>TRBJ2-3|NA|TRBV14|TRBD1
CASSHPGTGGVNTQYF
TGTGCCAGCAGCCACCCCGGGACAGGGGGCGTGAATACGCAGTATTTT
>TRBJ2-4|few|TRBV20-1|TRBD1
CSAVDRLAKNIQYF
TGCAGTGCCGTGGACAGGCTAGCCAAAAACATTCAGTACTTC
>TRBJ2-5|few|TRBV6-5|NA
CASSYWGLNRETQYF
TGTGCCAGCAGTTACTGGGGACTTAATCGAGAGACCCAGTACTTC
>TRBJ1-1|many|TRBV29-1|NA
CSVSGTTEAFF
TGCAGCGTTTCGGGGACCACTGAAGCTTTCTTT
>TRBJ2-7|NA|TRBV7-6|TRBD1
CASRLGQDYEQYF
TGTGCCAGCAGACTCGGACAGGACTACGAGCAGTACTTC
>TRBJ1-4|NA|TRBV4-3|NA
CASSLTGRSEKLFF
TGCGCCAGCAGCCTTACGGGCCGGAGTGAAAAACTGTTTTTT
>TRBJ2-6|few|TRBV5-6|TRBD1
CASSVPGQTSGANVLTF
TGTGCCAGCAGCGTACCGGGACAGACGAGTGGGGCCAACGTCCTGACTTTC
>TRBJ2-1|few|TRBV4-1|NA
CASSQVGSPLAPSWEQFF
TGCGCCAGCAGCCAAGTAGGTTCCCCGTTGGCCCCGTCTTGGGAGCAGTTCTTC
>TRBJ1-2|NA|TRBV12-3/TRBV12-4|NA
CASSLIHRSTYGYTF
TGTGCCAGCAGTTTAATTCACAGGTCAACCTATGGCTACACCTTC
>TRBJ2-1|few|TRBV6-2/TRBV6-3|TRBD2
CASSNPGTSLANEQFF
TGTGCCAGCAGTAACCCCGGGACTAGCCTTGCCAATGAGCAGTTCTTC
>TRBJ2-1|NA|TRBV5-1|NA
CASSIQARRDNEQFF
TGCGCCAGCAGCATACAGGCACGTCGGGACAATGAGCAGTTCTTC
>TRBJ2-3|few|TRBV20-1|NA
CSARGQGDPDTQYF
TGCAGTGCTAGGGGGCAGGGAGACCCAGATACGCAGTATTTT
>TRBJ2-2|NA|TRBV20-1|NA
CSARDAGGGSGELFF
TGCAGTGCTAGAGATGCTGGGGGCGGGTCCGGGGAGCTGTTTTTT
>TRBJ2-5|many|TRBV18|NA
CASSPVQRPMETQYF
TGTGCCAGCTCACCAGTTCAGCGACCTATGGAGACCCAGTACTTC
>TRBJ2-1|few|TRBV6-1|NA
CASSTPIRGEQFF
TGTGCCAGCAGTACGCCCATTAGGGGTGAGCAGTTCTTC
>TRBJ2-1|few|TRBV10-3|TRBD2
CAISESFSSGGNEQFF
TGTGCCATCAGTGAAAGCTTTTCTAGCGGGGGGAATGAGCAGTTCTTC
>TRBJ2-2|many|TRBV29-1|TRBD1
CSVEDRDRGNTGELFF
TGCAGCGTTGAAGACCGGGACAGGGGGAACACCGGGGAGCTGTTTTTT
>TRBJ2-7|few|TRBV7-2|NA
CASSLQETFEQYF
TGTGCCAGCAGCCTCCAAGAAACCTTTGAGCAGTACTTC
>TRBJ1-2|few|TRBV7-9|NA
CASSLANTRTGGYTF
TGTGCCAGCAGCTTAGCCAACACTCGGACTGGGGGCTACACCTTC
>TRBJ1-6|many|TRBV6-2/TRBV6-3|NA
CASSWDNSPLHF
TGTGCCAGCAGTTGGGACAATTCACCCCTCCACTTT
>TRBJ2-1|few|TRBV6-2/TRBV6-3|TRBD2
CASSYSLTSGGLYYNEQFF
TGTGCCAGCAGTTACTCGTTAACTAGCGGGGGCCTATACTACAATGAGCAGTTCTTC
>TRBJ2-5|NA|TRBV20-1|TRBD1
CSARAGGVETQYF
TGCAGTGCTAGAGCAGGGGGCGTAGAGACCCAGTACTTC
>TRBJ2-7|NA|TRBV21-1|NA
CASSLRGGLATYEQYF
TGTGCCAGCAGCCTCCGGGGGGGACTAGCGACCTACGAGCAGTACTTC
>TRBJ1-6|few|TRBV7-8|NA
CASSLEVTRGALHF
TGTGCCAGCAGCTTAGAAGTTACCCGAGGGGCCCTCCACTTT
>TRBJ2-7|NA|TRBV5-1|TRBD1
CASSFSSGTGGVYEQYF
TGCGCCAGCAGCTTCTCGTCCGGGACAGGGGGAGTCTACGAGCAGTACTTC
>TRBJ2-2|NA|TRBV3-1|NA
CASSQGTYTGELFF
TGTGCCAGCAGCCAGGGTACTTACACCGGGGAGCTGTTTTTT
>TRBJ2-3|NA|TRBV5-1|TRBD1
CASRTGTGITDTQYF
TGCGCCAGCAGGACCGGGACAGGTATCACAGATACGCAGTATTTT
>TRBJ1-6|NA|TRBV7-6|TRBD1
CASSLQTGAGISPLHF
TGTGCCAGCAGCTTACAGACAGGGGCGGGAATTTCACCCCTCCACTTT